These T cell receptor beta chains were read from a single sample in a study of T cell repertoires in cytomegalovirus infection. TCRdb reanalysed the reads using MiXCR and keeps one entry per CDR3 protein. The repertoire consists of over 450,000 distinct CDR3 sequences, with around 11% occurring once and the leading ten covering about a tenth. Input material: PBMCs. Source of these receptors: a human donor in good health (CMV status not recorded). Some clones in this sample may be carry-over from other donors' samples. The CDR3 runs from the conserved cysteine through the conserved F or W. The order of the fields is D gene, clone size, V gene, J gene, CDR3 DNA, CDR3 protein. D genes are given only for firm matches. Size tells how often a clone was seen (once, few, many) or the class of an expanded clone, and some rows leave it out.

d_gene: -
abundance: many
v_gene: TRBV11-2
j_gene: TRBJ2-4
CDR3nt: TGTGCCAGCAGCTCTTTTCAGGCAGACGCCAAAAACATTCAGTACTTC
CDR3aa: CASSSFQADAKNIQYF

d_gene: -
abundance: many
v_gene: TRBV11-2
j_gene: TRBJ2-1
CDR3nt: TGTGCCAGCAGCTTAAACGGGGCCGCCTACAATGAGCAGTTCTTC
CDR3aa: CASSLNGAAYNEQFF

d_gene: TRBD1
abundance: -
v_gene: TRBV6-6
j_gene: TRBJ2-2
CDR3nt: TGTGCCAGCACCTTCCTACAGGGGCGAAAGAACATCGGGGAGCTGTTTTTT
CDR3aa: CASTFLQGRKNIGELFF

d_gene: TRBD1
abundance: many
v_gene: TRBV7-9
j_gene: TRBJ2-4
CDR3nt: TGTGCCAGCAGCACTGGGACAGGGGGGGCCAAAAACATTCAGTACTTC
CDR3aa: CASSTGTGGAKNIQYF

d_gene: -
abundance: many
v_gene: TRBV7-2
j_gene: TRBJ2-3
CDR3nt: TGTGCCAGCAGCTTAGCCGTTTTTCGGAGCCCTCAAACTAGCACAGATACGCAGTATTTT
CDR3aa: CASSLAVFRSPQTSTDTQYF

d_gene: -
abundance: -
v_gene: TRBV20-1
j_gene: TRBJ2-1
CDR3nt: TGCAGTGCTAGGAGAGGGGGCTCCTACAATGAGCAGTTCTTC
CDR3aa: CSARRGGSYNEQFF

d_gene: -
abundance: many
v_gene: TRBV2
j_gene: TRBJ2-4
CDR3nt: TGTGCCAGCAGAATTGAGCTGGCCAAAAACATTCAGTACTTC
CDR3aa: CASRIELAKNIQYF

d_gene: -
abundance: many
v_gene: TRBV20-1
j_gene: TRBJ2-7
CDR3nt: TGCAGTGCTAGTGACGGACACACAAAGTACTTC
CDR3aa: CSASDGHTKYF

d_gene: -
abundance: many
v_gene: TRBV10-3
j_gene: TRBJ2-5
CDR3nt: TGTGCCATCAGCTTGGGCACCCAAGAGACCCAGTACTTC
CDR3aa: CAISLGTQETQYF

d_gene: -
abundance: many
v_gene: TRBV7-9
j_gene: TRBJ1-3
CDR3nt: TGTGCCAGCAGCGCCAGGGTATCTGGAAACACCATATATTTT
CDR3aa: CASSARVSGNTIYF

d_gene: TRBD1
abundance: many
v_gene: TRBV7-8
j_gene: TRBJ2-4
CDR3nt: TGTGCCAGCAGCTTTTCCGACAGGGGGCGATACAAAAACATTCAGTACTTC
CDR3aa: CASSFSDRGRYKNIQYF

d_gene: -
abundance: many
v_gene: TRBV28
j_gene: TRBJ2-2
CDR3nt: TGTGCCAGCAGTTTGCGACAGCTGCAAACCGGGGAGCTGTTTTTT
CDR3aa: CASSLRQLQTGELFF

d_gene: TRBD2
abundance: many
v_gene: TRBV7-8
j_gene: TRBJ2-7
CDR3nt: TGTGCCAGCAGCTTAGCGCGGTTTTTGACTAGCGGGACCTACGAGCAGTACTTC
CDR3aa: CASSLARFLTSGTYEQYF

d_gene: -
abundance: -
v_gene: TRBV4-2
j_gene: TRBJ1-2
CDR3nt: TGTGCCAGCAGCCAAGAGGGCAACGGGAATGGCTACACCTTC
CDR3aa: CASSQEGNGNGYTF

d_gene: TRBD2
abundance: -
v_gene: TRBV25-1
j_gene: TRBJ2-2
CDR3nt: TGTGCCAGCGGGACTAGCGGGGGCTGGGGGGAGCTGTTTTTT
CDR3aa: CASGTSGGWGELFF